The rows below give T cell receptor beta chains drawn from one sample of a study of cytomegalovirus exposure and HLA in healthy donors. Assay used: immunoSEQ multiplex PCR; TCRdb lists only in-frame clones, some missing. The sample has about 180,000 clones; over 60% are singletons. The sample comprised PBMCs. These receptors were obtained from a man aged 18 to 35 in good health and CMV-seronegative. The CDR3 runs from the conserved cysteine through the conserved F or W. The D gene is left open where the match is weak. Size tells how often a clone was seen (once, few, many) or the class of an expanded clone, and some rows leave it out.

TRBV4-1	-	-	TRBJ1-1	CASSQRGGTEAFF	TGCGCCAGCAGCCAAAGGGGGGGGACTGAAGCTTTCTTT
TRBV6-4	-	-	TRBJ2-2	CASSVELAGELFF	TGTGCCAGCAGCGTCGAACTCGCCGGGGAGCTGTTTTTT
TRBV29-1	-	-	TRBJ2-2	CSVGTSSRMFF	TGCAGCGTTGGGACTTCGTCTAGAATGTTTTTT
TRBV19	TRBD1	once	TRBJ1-2	CASSIPGGGNYGYTF	TGTGCCAGTAGTATTCCAGGGGGAGGAAACTATGGCTACACCTTC
TRBV6-4	-	-	TRBJ2-6	CASSVFSGANVLTF	TGTGCCAGCAGTGTATTCTCTGGGGCCAACGTCCTGACTTTC
TRBV28	-	few	TRBJ1-1	CASSLLWQGNTEAFF	TGTGCCAGCAGTTTACTGTGGCAGGGGAACACTGAAGCTTTCTTT
TRBV5-6	-	-	TRBJ2-7	CASSLGRSGEQYF	TGTGCCAGCAGCTTGGGGAGGTCGGGGGAGCAGTACTTC
TRBV27	TRBD1	-	TRBJ1-5	CASRGTALYNQPQHF	TGTGCCAGCAGGGGGACAGCGCTATACAATCAGCCCCAGCATTTT
TRBV27	-	-	TRBJ2-1	CASSPLSSSLDEQFF	TGTGCCAGCAGTCCCTTGTCTAGCAGCCTCGATGAGCAGTTCTTC
TRBV7-2	-	-	TRBJ2-7	CASSRDSYYEQYF	TGTGCCAGCAGCCGCGACAGCTACTACGAGCAGTACTTC
TRBV5-1	TRBD2	few	TRBJ2-7	CASSWGLAGGHGYEQYF	TGCGCCAGCAGCTGGGGACTAGCGGGGGGGCATGGATACGAGCAGTACTTC
TRBV21-1	-	-	TRBJ1-4	CASSGRNEKLFF	TGTGCCAGCAGCGGCCGTAATGAAAAACTGTTTTTT
TRBV9	TRBD1	-	TRBJ1-1	CASSVLTGGTEAFF	TGTGCCAGCAGCGTTTTAACAGGGGGCACTGAAGCTTTCTTT
TRBV7-9	-	-	TRBJ1-2	CASSQSGRGKVYTF	TGTGCCAGCAGCCAGTCTGGCAGGGGAAAGGTCTACACCTTC
TRBV7-8	TRBD1	-	TRBJ1-5	CASSIRQGGFAGSNQPQHF	TGTGCCAGCAGCATCCGACAGGGGGGCTTTGCGGGCTCCAATCAGCCCCAGCATTTT
TRBV30	TRBD1	-	TRBJ1-4	CAWSPRKGTGGFGKLFF	TGTGCCTGGAGCCCCAGAAAGGGGACAGGGGGTTTTGGAAAACTGTTTTTT
TRBV5-4	-	-	TRBJ1-1	CASSSQVHREAFF	TGTGCCAGCAGCTCCCAGGTTCACCGTGAAGCTTTCTTT
TRBV28	TRBD1	once	TRBJ2-7	CASSFPGGYEQYF	TGTGCCAGCAGTTTTCCAGGGGGCTACGAGCAGTACTTC
TRBV28	-	-	TRBJ1-5	CASKNRVSQPQHF	TGTGCCAGTAAAAACAGGGTTTCGCAGCCCCAGCATTTT
TRBV5-1	-	once	TRBJ2-7	CASSWSGGGTLEQYF	TGCGCCAGCAGCTGGTCTGGCGGGGGCACTCTCGAGCAGTACTTC
TRBV2	TRBD1	-	TRBJ1-1	CASSERGPTEAFF	TGTGCCAGCAGTGAAAGGGGGCCCACTGAAGCTTTCTTT
TRBV27	-	once	TRBJ2-2	CASSFLDRSGELFF	TGTGCCAGCAGTTTCTTGGACAGATCCGGGGAGCTGTTTTTT
TRBV27	TRBD2	-	TRBJ2-1	CASSLRGRLAYEQFF	TGTGCCAGCAGTTTGAGAGGGAGACTAGCGTATGAGCAGTTCTTC
TRBV18	-	once	TRBJ1-1	CASSPGSGSSEAFF	TGTGCCAGCTCACCAGGTTCCGGGAGTTCTGAAGCTTTCTTT
TRBV9	TRBD2	-	TRBJ2-7	CASSPGAGGYYEQYF	TGTGCCAGCAGCCCGGGCGCGGGGGGGTACTACGAGCAGTACTTC